The T cell receptor beta chain under discussion was sequenced for a study of human T cells and chemical hapten exposure (dated by TCRdb to 2020 to 2023). General notes on the study: For sensitization, 2% DPC in acetone was applied to a 2 cm by 2 cm area of upper inner arm skin. Weekly therapeutic DPC doses were additionally applied to the scalp of patients throughout the roughly 23-week study period. Patch testing was done on the upper back using Finn chambers containing 0.01% DPC, and results were scored after 6 days according to International Contact Dermatitis Research Group standards. Alopecia areata with under or over 50% scalp involvement, alopecia totalis and alopecia universalis were represented in the patient cohort, which was mostly female. Libraries were pooled for sequencing, and per-sample TCR yields varied mainly because of small differences in library volumes within the pool. Peripheral blood TCR repertoire changes were tracked in vivo in alopecia patients during primary and secondary sensitization to the hapten diphenylcyclopropenone (DPC). Patient blood was sampled pre-sensitization (week 0) and at 2, 6 and about 24 weeks after DPC sensitization. Twenty-nine alopecia patients provided blood for TCR sequencing at one to four time points (pre-sensitization, 2, 6 and 24 weeks).

The meaning of the sample's time point label: patch test 2, 6 weeks after DPC sensitization. The treatment or condition label corresponds to: therapeutic diphenylcyclopropenone sensitization with weekly scalp DPC. Blood at each patch-test visit was drawn before the patch test was applied. Patients were eligible if aged 18 to 70, diagnosed with alopecia and judged suitable for DPC therapy, and pregnant patients were excluded. Total RNA was extracted from unfractionated whole blood that had been collected in Tempus Blood RNA tubes. Preparation of the library involved RACE. Sequencing used a NextSeq 500. During library preparation, unique molecular identifiers were attached to individual cDNA molecules so that TCRs could be counted in a quantitative, reproducible way. From each blood RNA sample, both TCR alpha and TCR beta chains were sequenced. The original methods were these. A median of approximately 96,000 TCRs per sample was observed, with a range of roughly 20,000 to 700,000. V, J and CDR3 annotation of the TCR reads was performed with the Decombinator software suite. For PS versus PT1 abundance plots, all samples were subsampled to the same number of TCRs (28,000). Expanded TCRs were defined as absent before sensitization and observed at least eight times at the 2-week time point. The public reads were reprocessed in TCRdb via fastp at Q25 and MiXCR, keeping in-frame beta chains. Each entry merges the rows of one CDR3 protein and shows their most common DNA and genes. The V and J calls follow TCRdb's processing rather than the paper's. This sample lists tens of thousands of distinct CDR3 sequences; 11% were detected once. 1.5% to 2% of the sample rests with the top ten.

The paper as a whole reports these results and caveats: Compared with pre-sensitization or healthy control sets, expanded TCRs formed significantly more large CDR3 similarity clusters, which is consistent with antigen-driven responses. Patch test score correlated positively with the number of PT1 expanded TCRs, reaching significance at thresholds 8, 16 and 32 but not at 4. DPC sensitization did not change how many TCRs were above 1 in 1000 frequency, and no evidence was found of alterations in global repertoire structure. Because every patient had alopecia, a presumed autoimmune disease, the patients' immune response might differ from that of healthy individuals. Repeated subsampling changed both the strength of the expansion versus patch-test correlation and the threshold at which that correlation became significant.

In its sample, this clonotype was seen many times. No antigen is known for it. One base away there is no much larger clone; base qualities are not given. V ends up 4 bases short and J 8 bases short, with an unmatched junction base count of 11. The germline V gene specifies LGHNA as CDR1 and YSLEER as CDR2. The CDR3 runs 16 residues from the cysteine to the phenylalanine. Only the CDR3 portion is preserved as DNA: 48 bases, with reading frame beginning at the first base. The TCR comes from a man between 18 and 35 years old with alopecia areata. Some clones in this sample may be carry-over from other donors' samples. Recombination joined TRBV4-3 with TRBJ1-4; the junction holds 9 bases that match TRBD1. Sequenced here: whole blood, sampled in connection with sensitization to the hapten diphenylcyclopropenone (DPC). The base sequence is TGCGCCAGCAGCCCGTCCCGGGACAGGGCAAAAGAAAAACTGTTTTTT. The resulting protein is CASSPSRDRAKEKLFF.